The following is a TCR beta chain sequence with its context. As processed by the authors: Amplification with reference gene primers provided the estimates of nucleated cell counts. The method was immunoSEQ multiplex PCR; TCRdb's version includes in-frame clones alone and lacks a portion of them. V, J and clone size are taken as reported in that table, and D and trimming were inferred from the DNA itself. The table shows 330,000 or so clones, with about 87% occurring only once. These data come from a study of blood T cell repertoires in COVID-19. Study summary: COVID-19 samples, acute and convalescent, were from the United States, Italy and Spain. T cells, B-cell-depleted T cells, or PBMCs provided the cDNA or gDNA that served as material.

V was pared by 6 bases and J by 9 bases, with 12 bases of the junction left unmatched. CDR3 length equals 15 residues. The germline V gene has CDR1 SGHRS and CDR2 YFSETQ. Participants were aged roughly 18 to 90 years from some 24 US areas. The receptor was derived from a man in his thirties or forties who had recovered from COVID-19. Sequenced input: PBMCs or T cells enriched from blood (not recorded which). The chain uses TRBV5-1 and TRBJ1-6; 7 nucleotides match TRBD1. The CDR3, as DNA: TGCGCCAGCAAGAGGGACAGCATGGTGGGTTCACCCCTCCACTTT. Its translation: CASKRDSMVGSPLHF.